The 28 T cell receptor beta chains listed next were all sequenced from one sample in a study of graft-versus-host responses after intestinal transplantation. The data were produced by immunoSEQ multiplex PCR, yet TCRdb's version contains in-frame clones alone and is incomplete. The sample lists almost 85,000 clones; about nine tenths were seen once. Their specific antigens are unknown. The material was unstimulated CD4+ T cells sorted from spleen or lymph node cells, obtained before intestinal transplant. Receptors originate from a human donor who received an intestinal transplant.

The V call is TRBV15, the J call TRBJ1-1, with D possibly being TRBD1 (5 bases). This CDR3 has 13 residues. CDR1 is LNHNV and CDR2 is YYDKDF in the germline V gene (reference sequence). V was cut by 8 bases and J by 0 bases, with 10 bases left in between. The CDR3 nucleotides read TGTGCCACCCACCGACAGTTGAACACTGAAGCTTTCTTT. Protein sequence: CATHRQLNTEAFF.

This clone occurred once. The CDR3 DNA reads as TGTGCCAGCAGTGCGGAGTTCGGGGGAATCTCTGGAAACACCATATATTTT. Its protein product is CASSAEFGGISGNTIYF. The chain joins TRBV2 to TRBJ1-3, with a tentative D call TRBD1 (5 bases). The germline V gene encodes CDR1 SNHLY and CDR2 FYNNEI. This CDR3 region has 17 residues. Trimming stripped 4 bases from V and 0 bases from J, with 16 bases between.

Remarks on this clone: The junction shows a germline mismatch at one end, possibly a read error. This chain joins TRBV7-6 and TRBJ2-3; 7 bases are shared with TRBD2. Per germline, CDR1 SGHVS and CDR2 FNYEAQ. CDR3 length: 17 amino acids. CDR3 sequence reads: CASSQRPGGGSTDTQYF. CDR3 nucleotides: TGTGCCAGCAGCCAACGGCCGGGGGGTGGGAGCACGGATACGCAGTATTTT.

V and J are TRBV5-8 and TRBJ2-3, with D uncertain. Trimming cost V 0 bases and J 5 bases, with 4 bases left between them. Germline V CDR1 and CDR2: SGHTS, YDEGEE. This CDR3 has 12 amino acids. The CDR3 protein is CASSLVGDTQYF. CDR3 in DNA: TGTGCCAGCAGCTTGGTCGGAGATACGCAGTATTTT.

The V gene is TRBV5-1, the J gene TRBJ2-3, with D tentatively TRBD2 (5 bases). CDR3 length equals 12 residues. Germline-derived CDR1 and CDR2 are SGHRS and YFSETQ. V was clipped by 4 bases and J by 9 bases, with 12 bases between them. The CDR3 coding sequence is TGCGCCAGCAGCCCTGGAGGAAGGACGCAGTATTTT. It specifies CASSPGGRTQYF.

V and J are TRBV5-4 and TRBJ2-6; D perhaps matches TRBD1 (6 bases). CDR1 is SGHNT, CDR2 YYREEE, per germline (reference sequence). The CDR3 length is 15 residues. Trimming took off 3 bases at V and 2 bases at J, with 9 bases between the two ends. CDR3 sequence (DNA): TGTGCCAGCAGCTCCAGGGGAACTGGGGCCAACGTCCTGACTTTC. It specifies CASSSRGTGANVLTF.

V gene TRBV4-1 combines with J gene TRBJ2-3; 9 bases fit TRBD1. With V trimmed by 4 bases and J by 5 bases, 13 bases remained unmatched. This CDR3 spans 17 amino acids. Germline V gives CDR1 MGHRA, CDR2 YSYEKL. CDR3 in DNA: TGCGCCAGCAGCCCTCTCATTACAGGGGGCGAGGGAGATACGCAGTATTTT. Translation gives CASSPLITGGEGDTQYF.

This sequence joins TRBV10-2 and TRBJ1-2; no clear D. With 7 bases removed from V and 4 bases from J, the gap between germline ends came to 22 bases. The CDR3 spans 16 residues. Germline CDR1 reads WSHSY; CDR2 reads SAAADI. The CDR3 is CASKRVGGEESYGYTF. CDR3 coding DNA: TGCGCCAGCAAGAGGGTCGGTGGAGAGGAGAGCTATGGCTACACCTTC.

The rearrangement uses TRBV10-2 and TRBJ2-7; weak D call: TRBD2 (6 bases). This CDR3 is built from 13 residues. Germline CDR1 and CDR2: WSHSY and SAAADI. V was cut by 6 bases and J by 0 bases, with 9 bases left in between. The CDR3 is CASRAAGSYEQYF. The CDR3 DNA follows: TGCGCCAGCAGGGCAGCGGGCTCCTACGAGCAGTACTTC.

The chain combines TRBV7-9 with TRBJ2-3; TRBD2 agrees at 10 bases. The CDR3 has 13 amino acids. CDR1 and CDR2 (germline): SEHNR, FQNEAQ (reference sequence). V dropped 8 bases and J dropped 4; count of bases not matched to a gene: 3. The CDR3 protein is CASASGGADTQYF. In DNA, the CDR3 is TGTGCCAGCGCGAGCGGGGGGGCAGATACGCAGTATTTT.

CDR3 in DNA: TGCAGCGTTGGGACAAGCTATGAGCAGTTCTTC. As protein: CSVGTSYEQFF. The chain carries TRBV29-1 and TRBJ2-1; weak D call: TRBD1 (5 bases). This CDR3 comprises 11 residues. CDR1 and CDR2 from the germline V gene are SQVTM and ANQGSEA. V gave up 4 bases and J gave up 8 bases, with 9 bases separating them.

This chain links TRBV25-1 with TRBJ1-4, with D perhaps TRBD1 (6 bases). The CDR3 sequence is 16 residues long. Germline assignment: CDR1 MGHDK and CDR2 SYGVNS. Trimming removed 3 bases from V and 6 bases from J, with 17 bases in between. Here the CDR3 reads CASSDPHRGGDEKLFF. The CDR3 DNA is TGTGCCAGCAGTGATCCCCATAGGGGGGGCGATGAAAAACTGTTTTTT.

The chain combines TRBV18 with TRBJ1-5; unclear D gene. Between the trimmed V and J ends, which lost 3 bases and 7 bases, there was a span of 10 bases. This CDR3 contains 13 residues. CDR1 KGHSH and CDR2 LQKENI come from the germline V gene. The CDR3 nucleotides are TGTGCCAGCTCACCGAGGGATGCGCAGCCCCAGCATTTT. Translation gives CASSPRDAQPQHF.

The CDR3 loop reads CASISDRGHYMNTEAFF. CDR3 bases: TGTGCCAGCATCTCGGACAGGGGCCACTACATGAACACTGAAGCTTTCTTT. The rearrangement joins TRBV2 to TRBJ1-1, with TRBD1 identical over 9 bases. V lost 7 bases and J lost 0; bases outside the gene matches: 12. The germline CDR1 and CDR2 sequences are SNHLY and FYNNEI. The CDR3 spans 17 residues.

The chain uses TRBV11-3 and TRBJ2-7, with TRBD1 matching 9 bases. Unmatched junction bases numbered 11, after V lost 5 bases and J lost 0 bases. Germline-derived CDR1 and CDR2 are SGHNT and YENEEA. This CDR3 has 17 residues. Written as DNA, the CDR3 is TGTGCCAGCAGCCTTGGACAGGGGTCCTTTAGCTCCTACGAGCAGTACTTC. It translates to CASSLGQGSFSSYEQYF.

This clone has just a few counts. The CDR3 sequence is CASSWTSGGPETQYF. For the CDR3, the DNA is TGCGCCAGCAGCTGGACTAGCGGGGGGCCAGAGACCCAGTACTTC. The chain combines TRBV5-1 with TRBJ2-5, with 14 nucleotides matching TRBD2. J lost 4 bases, V lost 3 bases, and 2 bases had no gene match. CDR3 length: 15 residues. From germline, CDR1 is SGHRS and CDR2 YFSETQ. Looking up the rest from reference TRBV5-1 and TRBJ2-5 gives the full variable domain: KAGVTQTPRYLIKTRGQQVTLSCSPISGHRSVSWYQQTPGQGLQFLFEYFSETQRNKGNFPGRFSGRQFSNSRSEMNVSTLELGDSALYLCASSWTSGGPETQYFGPGTRLLVL.

This sequence joins TRBV18 and TRBJ2-3; D unresolved. The germline V gene has CDR1 KGHSH and CDR2 LQKENI. The germline V and J ends were trimmed by 5 bases and 4 bases, with 4 bases remaining between them. This CDR3 is 11 amino acids long. In DNA, the CDR3 is TGTGCCAGCTCAGAGTCAGATACGCAGTATTTT. Translating gives CASSESDTQYF.

The DNA of the CDR3 is TGTGCCAGCAGCCCTCTGGCGGGTTACAATGAGCAGTTCTTC. Encoded protein: CASSPLAGYNEQFF. The chain combines TRBV14 with TRBJ2-1, with D perhaps matching TRBD2 (5 bases). Germline values: CDR1 SGHDN, CDR2 FVKESK. V gave up 4 bases and J gave up 4 bases, with 11 bases separating them. The CDR3 totals 14 residues.

The V gene is TRBV2, the J gene TRBJ2-7, with TRBD1 identical over 7 bases. The germline gives CDR1 SNHLY, CDR2 FYNNEI. CDR3 length: 13 residues. V trimming: 5 bases; J trimming: 3 bases; junction bases outside the gene matches: 4. The CDR3 nucleotides read TGTGCCAGCAGTCGGGACAGAAACTACGAGCAGTACTTC. Translation: CASSRDRNYEQYF.

This chain links TRBV30 with TRBJ1-2; TRBD1 matches at 8 bases. V dropped 3 bases and J dropped 4; count of bases not matched to a gene: 4. Looked up from germline, CDR1 is GTSNPN and CDR2 is SVGIG (reference sequence). The CDR3 sequence is 13 residues long. The CDR3 sequence: CAWRGQGAYGYTF. CDR3 nucleotide sequence: TGTGCCTGGAGGGGCCAGGGGGCCTATGGCTACACCTTC. The variable domain in full, with the rest retrieved from reference TRBV30 and TRBJ1-2, is SQTIHQWPATLVQPVGSPLSLECTVEGTSNPNLYWYRQAAGRGLQLLFYSVGIGQISSEVPQNLSASRPQDRQFILSSKKLLLSDSGFYLCAWRGQGAYGYTFGSGTRLTVV.

The rearrangement uses TRBV5-4 and TRBJ2-3, with 8 nucleotides matching TRBD2. Germline CDR1 SGHNT, CDR2 YYREEE (reference sequence). The ends lost 1 base at V and 6 bases at J; junction bases unmatched: 7. CDR3 size: 15 residues. This chain's CDR3 is CASSLRGGFRDTQYF. CDR3 nucleotide sequence: TGTGCCAGCAGCTTGCGGGGGGGCTTCCGGGATACGCAGTATTTT.

This clone was detected only once. The rearrangement uses TRBV7-9 and TRBJ2-6; D gene ambiguous. The germline CDR1 and CDR2 sequences are SEHNR and FQNEAQ (reference sequence). The CDR3 is made up of 16 amino acids. Trimming cost V 0 bases and J 2 bases, with 8 bases left between them. The CDR3 here is CASSLAGYPGANVLTF. In DNA, the CDR3 is TGTGCCAGCAGCTTAGCGGGCTATCCTGGGGCCAACGTCCTGACTTTC.

The chain combines TRBV18 with TRBJ2-7; 7 bases agree with TRBD1. The CDR3 is made up of 15 amino acids. The germline V gene encodes CDR1 KGHSH and CDR2 LQKENI. J was trimmed by 5 bases and V by 4 bases; bases with no gene match: 11. CDR3: CASSLSGTDPDEQYF. CDR3 nucleotides: TGTGCCAGCTCACTTTCCGGGACAGACCCAGACGAGCAGTACTTC.

The chain uses TRBV2 and TRBJ1-6; D is ambiguous. V shed 4 bases and J shed 9 bases, with 10 bases lying between them. The CDR3 covers 13 residues. Germline V gives CDR1 SNHLY, CDR2 FYNNEI. CDR3 sequence reads: CASSAEEFSPLHF. CDR3 coding DNA: TGTGCCAGCAGTGCGGAGGAGTTTTCACCCCTCCACTTT.

This clone was seen only once. The rearrangement joins TRBV12-5 to TRBJ2-1; 12 nucleotides agree with TRBD2. From germline, CDR1 is LGHNT and CDR2 FRNRAP. The V and J ends lost 0 bases and 4 bases, in that order; junction bases with no gene match: 7. The CDR3 has 18 residues. CDR3 DNA sequence: TGTGCTAGTGGTTTGGTAATAACTAGCGGGGGGACTTACAATGAGCAGTTCTTC. Protein product: CASGLVITSGGTYNEQFF.

The rearrangement joins TRBV15 to TRBJ1-5, with 10 nucleotides matching TRBD1. With V trimmed by 3 bases and J by 0 bases, 8 bases remained unmatched. The germline V gene encodes CDR1 LNHNV and CDR2 YYDKDF (reference sequence). This CDR3 spans 18 amino acids. As DNA, the CDR3 is TGTGCCACCAGCAGGGGACAGGGGCAAGGAAGTAGCAATCAGCCCCAGCATTTT. Its protein is CATSRGQGQGSSNQPQHF. The entire variable domain, with the rest obtained from reference TRBV15 and TRBJ1-5, is as follows: DAMVIQNPRYQVTQFGKPVTLSCSQTLNHNVMYWYQQKSSQAPKLLFHYYDKDFNNEADTPDNFQSRRPNTSFCFLDIRSPGLGDTAMYLCATSRGQGQGSSNQPQHFGDGTRLSIL.

J is TRBJ1-1 and V is TRBV18; the D gene is possibly TRBD1 (5 bases). The germline V and J ends were trimmed by 3 bases and 0 bases, with 11 bases remaining between them. The CDR3 contains 15 residues. The germline gives CDR1 KGHSH, CDR2 LQKENI. CDR3 nucleotide sequence: TGTGCCAGCTCACCGCTTGCAGGGATGAACACTGAAGCTTTCTTT. It encodes CASSPLAGMNTEAFF.

This clone was counted once. Here the CDR3 DNA reads TGTGCCATCAGTGAGTCACGGGACATTAATGTCGAAAAACTGTTTTTT. Its protein product is CAISESRDINVEKLFF. V is TRBV10-3 and J is TRBJ1-4; weak D call: TRBD1 (6 bases). Trimming left V 0 bases short and J 8 bases short, with 16 bases between. Germline V lookup: CDR1 ENHRY, CDR2 SYGVKD. The CDR3 runs to 16 residues.